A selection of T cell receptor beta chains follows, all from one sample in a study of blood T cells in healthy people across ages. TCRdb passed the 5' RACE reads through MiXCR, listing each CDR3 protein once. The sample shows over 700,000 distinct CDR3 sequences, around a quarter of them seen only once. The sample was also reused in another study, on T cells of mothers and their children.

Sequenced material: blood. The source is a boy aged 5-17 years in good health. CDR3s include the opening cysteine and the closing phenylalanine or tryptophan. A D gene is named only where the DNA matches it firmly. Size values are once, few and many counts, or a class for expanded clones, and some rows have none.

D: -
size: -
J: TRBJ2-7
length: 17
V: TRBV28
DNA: TGTGCCAGCAGTTTGCCTACATCAGGGGTTGGCACCTACGAGCAGTACTTC
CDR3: CASSLPTSGVGTYEQYF

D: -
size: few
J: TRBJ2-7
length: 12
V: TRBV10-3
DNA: TGTGCCATCAGTTCATGGGGCGGCGAGCAGTACTTC
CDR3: CAISSWGGEQYF

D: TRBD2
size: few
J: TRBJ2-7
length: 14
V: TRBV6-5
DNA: TGTGCCAGCACCACTAGCGGGAATAACTACGAGCAGTACTTC
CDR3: CASTTSGNNYEQYF

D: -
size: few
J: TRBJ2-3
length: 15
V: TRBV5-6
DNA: TGTGCCAGCAGCTCCGGGCCTCCTTGGGCAGATACGCAGTATTTT
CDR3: CASSSGPPWADTQYF

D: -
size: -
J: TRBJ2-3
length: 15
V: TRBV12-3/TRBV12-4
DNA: TGTGCCAGCAGCGACCCGCTGGGTCTCACAGATACGCAGTATTTT
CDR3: CASSDPLGLTDTQYF

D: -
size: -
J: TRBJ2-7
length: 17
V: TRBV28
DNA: TGTGCCAGCAGTTCGCCCTTATCCCTAGATTCGTCCTACGAGCAGTACTTC
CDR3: CASSSPLSLDSSYEQYF

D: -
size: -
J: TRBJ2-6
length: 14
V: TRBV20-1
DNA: TGCAGTGCTAGACCCCGCTCTGGGGCCAACGTCCTGACTTTC
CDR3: CSARPRSGANVLTF

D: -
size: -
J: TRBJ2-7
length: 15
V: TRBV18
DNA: TGTGCCAGCTCACCGGCGGGACTCGTCTCCTACGAGCAGTACTTC
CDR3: CASSPAGLVSYEQYF

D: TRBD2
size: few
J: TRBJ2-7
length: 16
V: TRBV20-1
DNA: TGCAGTGCTGGAGACCATACTAGCGGGGGAATAACCGAGCAGTACTTC
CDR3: CSAGDHTSGGITEQYF

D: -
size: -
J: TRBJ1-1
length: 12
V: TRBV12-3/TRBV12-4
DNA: TGTGCCAGCAGGCCAGCTGACAGGGAAGCTTTCTTT
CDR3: CASRPADREAFF

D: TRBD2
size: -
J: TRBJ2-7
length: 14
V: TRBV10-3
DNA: TGTGCCATCAGTACTAGCGGGACGACCAACGAGCAGTACTTC
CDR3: CAISTSGTTNEQYF

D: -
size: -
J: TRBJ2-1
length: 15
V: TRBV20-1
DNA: TGCAGTGCTAGAACCCGCGAGGGGCCCTACAATGAGCAGTTCTTC
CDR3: CSARTREGPYNEQFF

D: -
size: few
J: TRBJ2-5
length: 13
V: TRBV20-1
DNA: TGCAGTGCGCTGCCGTGGGGAGAAGAGACCCAGTACTTC
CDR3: CSALPWGEETQYF